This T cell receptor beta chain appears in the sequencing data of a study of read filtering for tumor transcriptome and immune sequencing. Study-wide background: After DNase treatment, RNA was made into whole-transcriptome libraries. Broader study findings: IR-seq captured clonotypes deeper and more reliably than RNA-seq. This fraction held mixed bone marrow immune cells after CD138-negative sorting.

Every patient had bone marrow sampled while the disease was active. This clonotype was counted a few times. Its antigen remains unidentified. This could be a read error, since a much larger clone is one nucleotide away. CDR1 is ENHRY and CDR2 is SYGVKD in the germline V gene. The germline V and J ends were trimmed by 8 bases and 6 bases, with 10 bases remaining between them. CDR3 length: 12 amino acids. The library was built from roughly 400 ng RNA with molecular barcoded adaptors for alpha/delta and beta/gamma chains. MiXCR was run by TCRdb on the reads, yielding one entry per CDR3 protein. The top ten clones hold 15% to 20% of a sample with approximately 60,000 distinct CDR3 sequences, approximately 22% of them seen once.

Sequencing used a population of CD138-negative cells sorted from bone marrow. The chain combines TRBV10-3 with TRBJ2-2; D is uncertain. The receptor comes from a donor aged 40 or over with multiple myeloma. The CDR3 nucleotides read TGTGCCATCGGGATTAACTCCGGGGAGCTGTTTTTT. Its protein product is CAIGINSGELFF.